Following are 24 T cell receptor beta chains from one sample sequenced in a study of T cells after yellow fever vaccination (dated by TCRdb to between 2018 and 2021). The sample's treatment or condition label, decoded: live attenuated yellow fever vaccine strain. Libraries were made using 5' RACE. Reads for this sample came from an Illumina NovaSeq 6000. The raw public reads went through TCRdb reprocessing: fastp at Q25, MiXCR clone calling, in-frame beta chains kept. Records with the same CDR3 protein are collapsed into one entry carrying the most frequent genes and DNA. The sample table holds hundreds of thousands of distinct CDR3 sequences, of which under 20% were seen once. The ten biggest clones cover 18% of the sample. The sequences come from PBMCs, collected before the yellow fever booster vaccination. These receptors were obtained from a man aged 18 to 29 who received the YFV17D yellow fever vaccine.

This clonotype showed up just a few times. V usage is TRBV4-1 and J usage is TRBJ2-1, with D unclear. The ends were cut back, 10 bases at V and 4 bases at J, with 17 bases in the middle. Per germline, CDR1 MGHRA and CDR2 YSYEKL. CDR3 size: 14 residues. CDR3 protein: CATRPGGTYNEQFF. CDR3 bases: TGCGCCACACGCCCCGGTGGCACTTACAATGAGCAGTTCTTC.

There are a few counts of this clonotype. The rearrangement links TRBV20-1 to TRBJ2-1; TRBD1 matches 10 bases. CDR3 size: 13 residues. Germline lookup yields CDR1 DFQATT and CDR2 SNEGSKA (reference sequence). The CDR3, as DNA: TGCAGCTTGTACGGGACAGGGGACAATGAGCAGTTCTTC. It specifies CSLYGTGDNEQFF.

This clonotype showed up just a few times. This chain uses TRBV6-2 or TRBV6-3 with TRBJ2-3; tentatively, D is TRBD1 (5 bases). This CDR3 has 12 amino acids. With 6 bases removed from V and 8 bases from J, the gap between germline ends came to 12 bases. CDR1 and CDR2 from the germline V gene are MNHEY and SVGEGT. This CDR3 reads CASSRQISTQYF. CDR3 coding DNA: TGTGCCAGCAGCCGACAGATTTCTACGCAGTATTTT.

As to this clonotype: A much more abundant neighbour one base away suggests this may be a read error. The chain recombines TRBV6-5 with TRBJ2-1; no definite D call. The CDR3 loop spans 13 amino acids. V was trimmed by 8 bases and J by 2 bases, leaving 10 bases between them. The germline CDR1 and CDR2 sequences are MNHEY and SVGAGI. CDR3 nucleotide sequence: TGTGCCAGCGGAATAGAGCCCTACAATGAGCAGTTCTTC. Protein sequence: CASGIEPYNEQFF.

The chain uses TRBV4-1 and TRBJ2-5; D perhaps matches TRBD1 (5 bases). CDR3 length: 14 amino acids. The germline V and J ends were trimmed by 1 base and 5 bases, with 11 bases remaining between them. Germline assignment: CDR1 MGHRA and CDR2 YSYEKL. For the CDR3, the DNA is TGCGCCAGCAGCCAAGGGGCAGGGTGGGAGACCCAGTACTTC. Protein product: CASSQGAGWETQYF.

The chain links TRBV5-1 to TRBJ1-1; the D is unclear. The CDR3 contains 14 residues. The V gene's germline CDR1 is SGHRS and CDR2 YFSETQ. Between the trimmed V and J ends, which lost 0 bases and 5 bases, there was a span of 11 bases. CDR3 loop: CASSLASEATEAFF. The CDR3 bases are TGCGCCAGCAGCTTGGCCTCGGAGGCGACTGAAGCTTTCTTT.

The chain recombines TRBV14 with TRBJ2-5; 11 bases map to TRBD2. The V gene's germline CDR1 is SGHDN and CDR2 FVKESK. The CDR3 is 17 amino acids. The V segment lost 0 bases and the J segment 5 bases; nucleotides outside the gene matches: 8. For the CDR3, the DNA is TGTGCCAGCAGCCAAGAAGTAGCGGGGGGGCCCCGGGAGACCCAGTACTTC. It specifies CASSQEVAGGPRETQYF.

This chain links TRBV4-3 with TRBJ2-6, with D possibly TRBD1 on 6 matching bases. The V end was cut by 3 bases, the J end by 6 bases, with 12 bases between. CDR3 length equals 15 residues. The germline gives CDR1 LGHNA, CDR2 YSLEER. CDR3 region: CASSQRRDMANVLTF. In DNA form, the CDR3 reads TGCGCCAGCAGCCAGCGACGGGACATGGCCAACGTCCTGACTTTC.

The chain links TRBV6-5 to TRBJ2-5; a possible D gene is TRBD1 (5 bases). This CDR3 contains 13 residues. Germline loops: CDR1 MNHEY, CDR2 SVGAGI. Trimming removed 8 bases at V and 1 base at J, with 11 bases between. This CDR3 reads CASATGTQETQYF. In DNA, the CDR3 is TGTGCCAGCGCAACAGGAACCCAAGAGACCCAGTACTTC.

The rearrangement joins TRBV11-2 to TRBJ2-3; 13 bases align to TRBD2. The germline CDR1 and CDR2 sequences are SGHAT and FQNNGV. Trimming removed 4 bases from V and 6 bases from J; junction bases left unmatched: 4. This CDR3 contains 15 residues. The CDR3 region has the DNA TGTGCCAGCAGCTCCCTGACTAGCGGGGGGGATACGCAGTATTTT. Protein: CASSSLTSGGDTQYF.

This clonotype has more than one count but fewer than ten. The chain combines TRBV4-1 with TRBJ2-1, with 10 positions matching TRBD2. CDR1 is MGHRA and CDR2 is YSYEKL in the germline V gene. The junction had 7 bases not matched to a gene; V was cut back by 4 bases and J by 4 bases. CDR3 length: 16 amino acids. The CDR3 here is CASSPPGTSAYNEQFF. Written as DNA, the CDR3 is TGCGCCAGCAGCCCCCCCGGGACTAGCGCTTACAATGAGCAGTTCTTC.

This CDR3 is CAISESEGSDSPLHF. CDR3 nucleotide sequence: TGTGCCATCAGTGAGTCGGAGGGTTCTGATTCACCCCTCCACTTT. V gene TRBV10-3 combines with J gene TRBJ1-6; D not resolved. The germline V gene encodes CDR1 ENHRY and CDR2 SYGVKD. There are 15 residues in the CDR3. Trimming took off 0 bases at V and 8 bases at J, with 11 bases between the two ends.

This clonotype has just a few counts. V gene TRBV7-2 combines with J gene TRBJ1-6; the D is unclear. This CDR3 comprises 15 residues. V dropped 3 bases and J dropped 7 bases, with 13 bases sitting between them. Germline lookup yields CDR1 SGHTA and CDR2 FQGNSA. The CDR3 nucleotides read TGTGCCAGCAGCTTCGGGCGAACGGCGAATTCACCCCTCCACTTT. Protein: CASSFGRTANSPLHF.

CDR3 nucleotide sequence: TGTGCCATCAGCTACAGAAACACAGATACGCAGTATTTT. Translated, it gives CAISYRNTDTQYF. This chain connects TRBV10-3 to TRBJ2-3; D not certain. CDR1 is ENHRY and CDR2 is SYGVKD in the germline V gene. The CDR3 loop spans 13 amino acids. V lost 6 bases and J 2 bases, leaving 9 bases between the germline ends.

This clonotype was seen only a few times. The chain is built from TRBV6-2 or TRBV6-3 and TRBJ2-1, with unresolved D. Germline lookup yields CDR1 MNHEY and CDR2 SVGEGT. The CDR3 sequence is 15 residues long. V was pared by 7 bases and J by 6 bases, with 19 bases between. The CDR3 protein is CASTDKAHVPNEQFF. The CDR3 coding sequence is TGTGCCAGCACCGACAAGGCCCATGTCCCCAATGAGCAGTTCTTC.

The rearrangement joins TRBV6-5 to TRBJ2-4; a possible D gene is TRBD1 (6 bases). In germline, CDR1 is MNHEY, CDR2 SVGAGI. V was shortened by 8 bases and J by 2 bases, with 10 bases between the two germline ends. The CDR3 covers 13 residues. CDR3 region: CASQTGSKNIQYF. In DNA, the CDR3 is TGTGCCAGCCAGACAGGCTCCAAAAACATTCAGTACTTC.

This clonotype showed up just a few times. This chain joins TRBV25-1 and TRBJ2-3; 7 nucleotides line up with TRBD1. The germline CDR1 and CDR2 sequences are MGHDK and SYGVNS. V gave up 3 bases and J gave up 6 bases; unmatched junction bases: 3. The CDR3 contains 13 residues. CDR3 protein: CASSDDRADTQYF. The CDR3 bases are TGTGCCAGCAGTGACGACAGGGCGGATACGCAGTATTTT.

This clonotype was counted between two and nine times. Lacking the conserved final phenylalanine or tryptophan, this CDR3 likely reflects a read error. CDR3 DNA sequence: TGTGCCAGCAGCTTAAATCCAACAGGGTTCGCTAACTATGGCTACACCCTC. Its protein is CASSLNPTGFANYGYTL. V gene TRBV7-2 combines with J gene TRBJ1-2; TRBD1 might be the D (6 bases). Trimming took 2 bases from V and 0 from J, leaving 16 bases between them. The CDR3 has 17 amino acids. Germline V gene data show CDR1 as SGHTA and CDR2 as FQGNSA.

This rearrangement joins TRBV7-6 to TRBJ2-2; 8 bases line up with TRBD1. The CDR3 extends over 16 amino acids. Germline V lookup: CDR1 SGHVS, CDR2 FNYEAQ. J was trimmed by 7 bases and V by 6 bases; bases with no gene match: 13. The CDR3 loop reads CASSLASRGLSGELFF. The CDR3 DNA sequence: TGTGCCAGCAGTCTAGCGTCCAGGGGGCTGAGCGGGGAGCTGTTTTTT.

The chain joins TRBV5-6 to TRBJ1-3; D is undetermined. This CDR3 spans 17 amino acids. In germline, CDR1 is SGHDT, CDR2 YYEEEE. V shed 3 bases and J shed 0 bases, with 16 bases lying between them. Here the CDR3 DNA reads TGTGCCAGCAGCTACCCTATAAGTCAGAGCTCTGGAAACACCATATATTTT. It is translated as CASSYPISQSSGNTIYF.

There are a few counts of this clonotype. The chain links TRBV7-2 to TRBJ2-7; D not resolved. Germline-derived CDR1 and CDR2 are SGHTA and FQGNSA. V shed 6 bases and J shed 0 bases, with 6 bases lying between them. The CDR3 runs 12 residues. The chain's CDR3 is CASSLNSYEQYV. Here the CDR3 DNA reads TGTGCCAGCAGTTTAAACTCCTACGAGCAGTACGTC.

The CDR3 DNA reads TGTGCCAGTAGTAACGACAGGCCTGGGGCCAACGTCCTGACTTTC. It codes for CASSNDRPGANVLTF. The chain couples TRBV19 to TRBJ2-6; possible D gene TRBD1, 6 bases. In germline, CDR1 is LNHDA, CDR2 SQIVND (reference sequence). V lost 4 bases and J lost 2, with 9 bases in between. The CDR3 consists of 15 residues.

This sequence joins TRBV3-1 and TRBJ2-7; possibly TRBD2 for D (5 bases). This CDR3 is built from 13 residues. The germline V and J ends were trimmed by 1 base and 2 bases, with 6 bases remaining between them. CDR1 LGHDT and CDR2 YNNKEL come from the germline V gene (reference sequence). Here the CDR3 reads CASSQAGTYEQYV. For the CDR3, the DNA is TGTGCCAGCAGCCAAGCGGGGACCTACGAGCAGTACGTC.

The J gene is TRBJ2-3, the V gene TRBV9, with D possibly being TRBD2 (6 bases). This CDR3 is 16 amino acids long. Germline CDR1 and CDR2: SGDLS and YYNGEE. V was pared by 0 bases and J by 4 bases, with 15 bases between. In DNA, the CDR3 is TGTGCCAGCAGCGTAGCTGGACGGGGGATGCCAGATACGCAGTATTTT. Its protein is CASSVAGRGMPDTQYF.